The entry that follows covers one T cell receptor (beta chain) sequence. The antigen is not known. The PCR contained 60 Vbeta and 13 Jbeta primers. Profiled with immunoSEQ multiplex PCR; TCRdb holds only in-frame clones, not every one. Among over 150,000 clones listed, about four fifths were seen once. These data come from a study of cytomegalovirus exposure and HLA in healthy donors. Study-wide results and limits: Across donors, sequencing depth was assumed by presence/absence analyses to be roughly uniform. Analysis performed later found 15,000 or so TCR beta sequences associated with HLA alleles at 0.05 false discovery rate. When analyzed later, the rates of TCR association showed variation by HLA locus, with DRB1 the most and HLA-C the fewest. There were several of the most significant clusters that appeared linked to common viral pathogens in a later analysis.

The sequenced sample was PBMCs. The sequence came from a male donor in good health and CMV-seronegative.

The CDR3 spells CASGSEATSYEQYF. The DNA for the CDR3 is TGTGCCAGCGGGAGCGAGGCTACATCCTACGAGCAGTACTTC. The chain has TRBV9 and TRBJ2-7; possible D gene TRBD2, 5 bases. The germline gives CDR1 SGDLS, CDR2 YYNGEE. This CDR3 contains 14 residues. The V end was cut by 7 bases, the J end by 1 base, with 15 bases between.